Listed below are T cell receptor beta chains from one sample, sequenced in a study of T cells in Graves' hyperthyroidism and ophthalmopathy. Using its own MiXCR run on the multiplex PCR reads, TCRdb lists one record per CDR3 protein. The sample gives 550,000 to 800,000 distinct CDR3 sequences, about 16% of which show up once; under 8.5% is in the top ten. Sequences were obtained from blood. The origin of the receptors is a man aged 18 to 30 with Graves' hyperthyroidism. CDR3s include the opening cysteine and the closing phenylalanine or tryptophan. D genes are given only for firm matches. Not every row has a clone size; where given, it reads once, few, many or a size class.

V: TRBV2
J: TRBJ1-3
D: .
size: few
DNA: TGTGCCAGCACCAAAGAGGGGGGAAACACCATATATTTT
CDR3: CASTKEGGNTIYF

V: TRBV5-6
J: TRBJ2-1
D: TRBD2
size: .
DNA: TGTGCCAGCAGCTTGTTTGGGACTAGCGGGAGGTCGGCCTACAATGAGCAGTTCTTC
CDR3: CASSLFGTSGRSAYNEQFF

V: TRBV7-2
J: TRBJ1-2
D: .
size: many
DNA: TGTGCCAGCAGCTCAACAGGAGGCCCTCATGGCTACACCTTC
CDR3: CASSSTGGPHGYTF

V: TRBV28
J: TRBJ1-5
D: .
size: .
DNA: TGTGCCAGCAACCCACGGTTGGGTGAGAGTCAGCCCCAGCATTTT
CDR3: CASNPRLGESQPQHF

V: TRBV3-1
J: TRBJ2-5
D: TRBD2
size: few
DNA: TGTGCCAGCAGCCAAGACCCGCTAGCGGGAGGGCCGTTAGAATTGGGAGAGACCCAGTACTTC
CDR3: CASSQDPLAGGPLELGETQYF

V: TRBV7-9
J: TRBJ2-1
D: .
size: few
DNA: TGTGCCAGCAGAAACAGGGACTACAATGAGCAGTTCTTC
CDR3: CASRNRDYNEQFF

V: TRBV6-1
J: TRBJ2-7
D: .
size: .
DNA: TGTGCCAGCAGTGAGTCAGGGAATCACTACGAGCAGTACTTC
CDR3: CASSESGNHYEQYF

V: TRBV5-1
J: TRBJ1-1
D: TRBD1
size: few
DNA: TGCGCCAGCAGCTTGGGGGACAGGGGGCTTGAAGCTTTCTTT
CDR3: CASSLGDRGLEAFF

V: TRBV29-1
J: TRBJ2-2
D: .
size: few
DNA: TGCAGCGCTGGACACAACACCGGGGAGCTGTTTTTT
CDR3: CSAGHNTGELFF

V: TRBV9
J: TRBJ2-1
D: .
size: few
DNA: TGTGCCAGCGCCCAGGCCGGCGGGACTAATGAGCAGTTCTTC
CDR3: CASAQAGGTNEQFF

V: TRBV5-5
J: TRBJ1-1
D: .
size: .
DNA: TGTGCCAGCAGCTTTATCGGAAGGAACACTGAAGCTTTCTTT
CDR3: CASSFIGRNTEAFF

V: TRBV12-3/TRBV12-4
J: TRBJ1-4
D: .
size: many
DNA: TGTGCCAGCAGTGGGGAGGAAACCGCAACTAATGAAAAACTGTTTTTT
CDR3: CASSGEETATNEKLFF

V: TRBV9
J: TRBJ2-2
D: .
size: once
DNA: TGTGCCAGCAGCGAGCCATCATCGAACACCGGGGAGCTGTTTTTT
CDR3: CASSEPSSNTGELFF

V: TRBV4-3
J: TRBJ2-3
D: TRBD1
size: .
DNA: TGCGCCAGCAGCCAGCCGGGACAGGGCGCCGATACGCAGTATTTT
CDR3: CASSQPGQGADTQYF

V: TRBV30
J: TRBJ2-5
D: TRBD2
size: .
DNA: TGTGCCTGGAGTGTAACTAGCGGGAGTTTAAAGACCCAGTACTTC
CDR3: CAWSVTSGSLKTQYF

V: TRBV19
J: TRBJ2-3
D: TRBD1
size: many
DNA: TGTGCCAGTAGCAGGGACAGGGACACAGATACGCAGTATTTT
CDR3: CASSRDRDTDTQYF

V: TRBV3-1
J: TRBJ2-2
D: TRBD2
size: few
DNA: TGTGCCAGCAGCCAAGAATTTAGCGGGAGTATCACCGGGGAGCTGTTTTTT
CDR3: CASSQEFSGSITGELFF

V: TRBV27
J: TRBJ2-5
D: .
size: many
DNA: TGTGCCAGCAGTTTACTGGGCAGTGCCTCTAGGTGGGAGTACTTC
CDR3: CASSLLGSASRWEYF

V: TRBV28
J: TRBJ2-1
D: .
size: .
DNA: TGTGCCAGCAGTTCAGCCGCAGGGAGCTCCTACAATGAGCAGTTCTTC
CDR3: CASSSAAGSSYNEQFF

V: TRBV20-1
J: TRBJ2-7
D: TRBD1
size: .
DNA: TGCAGTGCAGGGGGACAGGGGGCATCCTACGAGCAGTACTTC
CDR3: CSAGGQGASYEQYF

V: TRBV3-1
J: TRBJ2-2
D: .
size: many
DNA: TGTGCCAGCAGCCCTTCCGGGACACCAAACACCGGGGAGCTGTTTTTT
CDR3: CASSPSGTPNTGELFF

V: TRBV28
J: TRBJ2-5
D: TRBD2
size: many
DNA: TGTGCCAGCAGTTTAGGGGCTAGCGGGTTCCAAGAGACCCAGTACTTC
CDR3: CASSLGASGFQETQYF

V: TRBV29-1
J: TRBJ2-4
D: .
size: .
DNA: TGCAGCGTTGCTAACACTTCCAAAAACATTCAGTACTTC
CDR3: CSVANTSKNIQYF

V: TRBV7-9
J: TRBJ2-1
D: .
size: few
DNA: TGTGCCAGCAGCTTAGTCGGAGCGCATCCGGGTCTGGAGCAGTTCTTC
CDR3: CASSLVGAHPGLEQFF

V: TRBV7-8
J: TRBJ1-5
D: TRBD1
size: many
DNA: TGTGCCAGCAGCCAAGATGGGACAGGGAGTAGCAATCAGCCCCAGCATTTT
CDR3: CASSQDGTGSSNQPQHF

V: TRBV28
J: TRBJ2-7
D: .
size: many
DNA: TGTGCCAGCAGTTACCTCGGGACAAACTACGAGCAGTACTTC
CDR3: CASSYLGTNYEQYF

V: TRBV6-5
J: TRBJ2-7
D: TRBD2
size: .
DNA: TGTGCCAGCAGTTACTCGGGACTAGTGGGCGAGCAGTACTTC
CDR3: CASSYSGLVGEQYF

V: TRBV20-1
J: TRBJ2-1
D: .
size: .
DNA: TGCAGTGCTCGTCCGGTGATAGCGGAGTACAATGAGCAGTTCTTC
CDR3: CSARPVIAEYNEQFF

V: TRBV5-1
J: TRBJ1-1
D: .
size: many
DNA: TGCGCCAGCAGTCAACAGGGTTGGCGCACTGAAGCTTTCTTT
CDR3: CASSQQGWRTEAFF

V: TRBV5-1
J: TRBJ1-1
D: TRBD1
size: .
DNA: TGCGCCAGCAGCGGCGGGACAGGGTACACTGAAGCTTTCTTT
CDR3: CASSGGTGYTEAFF

V: TRBV12-3/TRBV12-4
J: TRBJ2-7
D: .
size: many
DNA: TGTGCCAGCAGTTTGAGCCACTACGAGCAGTACTTC
CDR3: CASSLSHYEQYF

V: TRBV2
J: TRBJ1-3
D: TRBD1
size: few
DNA: TGTGCCAGCGGGGGTACAGGGGGTCCTGGAAACACCATATATTTT
CDR3: CASGGTGGPGNTIYF

V: TRBV11-3
J: TRBJ1-2
D: .
size: .
DNA: TGTGCCAGCAGCTTCCCTCAGGGATATTACTATGGCTACACCTTC
CDR3: CASSFPQGYYYGYTF

V: TRBV3-1
J: TRBJ2-7
D: TRBD2
size: few
DNA: TGTGCCAGCAGCCAAGACCAGACTAGCGGACTTTCCTACGAGCAGTACTTC
CDR3: CASSQDQTSGLSYEQYF

V: TRBV27
J: TRBJ2-7
D: .
size: .
DNA: TGTGCCAGCAGTTTATCCAGCCTCTACGAGCAGTACTTC
CDR3: CASSLSSLYEQYF

V: TRBV2
J: TRBJ2-1
D: .
size: .
DNA: TGTGCCAGCAGTGAAGAGGGGACTCTCAGGTTCCATGAGCAGTTCTTC
CDR3: CASSEEGTLRFHEQFF

V: TRBV5-1
J: TRBJ2-2
D: .
size: .
DNA: TGCGCCAGCAGGATAATTGGGGACACCCGTAACACCGGGGAGCTGTTTTTT
CDR3: CASRIIGDTRNTGELFF

V: TRBV27
J: TRBJ2-1
D: TRBD2
size: few
DNA: TGTGCCAGCGCGTTTAGCGGGAGGGCTGGAAATGAGCAGTTCTTC
CDR3: CASAFSGRAGNEQFF

V: TRBV3-1
J: TRBJ2-3
D: TRBD1
size: many
DNA: TGTGCCAGCAGCCAATCCGACAGGGACACAGATACGCAGTATTTT
CDR3: CASSQSDRDTDTQYF

V: TRBV15
J: TRBJ2-3
D: TRBD1
size: .
DNA: TGTGCCACCAGCACCACAGGGGTTGGCACAGATACGCAGTATTTT
CDR3: CATSTTGVGTDTQYF

V: TRBV28
J: TRBJ2-5
D: .
size: many
DNA: TGTGCCAGCCCCACCCACGGGGACCAAGAGACCCAGTACTTC
CDR3: CASPTHGDQETQYF

V: TRBV6-1
J: TRBJ2-4
D: .
size: .
DNA: TGTGCCAGCGCCCCCGGGGGAGCCAAAAACATTCAGTACTTC
CDR3: CASAPGGAKNIQYF

V: TRBV20-1
J: TRBJ1-6
D: .
size: few
DNA: TGCAGTGCTAGAGATGTTGGTCGGGGCTCACCCCTCCACTTT
CDR3: CSARDVGRGSPLHF